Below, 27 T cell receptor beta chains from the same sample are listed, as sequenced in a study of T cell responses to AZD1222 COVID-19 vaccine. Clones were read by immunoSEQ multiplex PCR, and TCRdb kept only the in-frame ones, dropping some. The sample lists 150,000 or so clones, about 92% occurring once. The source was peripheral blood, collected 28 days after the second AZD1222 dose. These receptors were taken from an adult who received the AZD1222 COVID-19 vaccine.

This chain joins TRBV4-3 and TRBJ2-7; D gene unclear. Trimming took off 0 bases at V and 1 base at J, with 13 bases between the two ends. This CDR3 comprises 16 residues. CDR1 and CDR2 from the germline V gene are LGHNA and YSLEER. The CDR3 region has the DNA TGCGCCAGCAGCCAAGAGCGAATACCCAGGTCCTACGAGCAGTACTTC. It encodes CASSQERIPRSYEQYF.

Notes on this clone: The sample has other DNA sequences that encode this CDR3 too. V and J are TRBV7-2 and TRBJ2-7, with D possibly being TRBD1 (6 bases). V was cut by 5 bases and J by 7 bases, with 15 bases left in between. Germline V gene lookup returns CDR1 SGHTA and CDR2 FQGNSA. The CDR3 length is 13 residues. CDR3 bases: TGTGCCAGCAGCCAATACAGGGAAGGGGAGCAGTACTTC. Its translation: CASSQYREGEQYF. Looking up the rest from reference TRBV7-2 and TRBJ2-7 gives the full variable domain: GAGVSQSPSNKVTEKGKDVELRCDPISGHTALYWYRQSLGQGLEFLIYFQGNSAPDKSGLPSDRFSAERTGGSVSTLTIQRTQQEDSAVYLCASSQYREGEQYFGPGTRLTVT.

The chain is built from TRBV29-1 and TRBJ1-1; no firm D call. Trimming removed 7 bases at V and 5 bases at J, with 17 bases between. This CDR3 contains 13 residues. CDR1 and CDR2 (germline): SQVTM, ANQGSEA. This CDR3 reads CSEKEGGTTEAFF. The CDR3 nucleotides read TGCAGCGAGAAGGAGGGTGGTACGACTGAAGCTTTCTTT.

The CDR3: CASSLGHGNSGNTIYF. In DNA form, the CDR3 reads TGTGCCAGCAGCCTGGGACACGGGAACTCTGGAAACACCATATATTTT. This rearrangement joins TRBV13 to TRBJ1-3; D perhaps matches TRBD1 (6 bases). The length of the CDR3 is 16 residues. Germline assignment: CDR1 PRHDT and CDR2 FYEKMQ (reference sequence). The V end was cut by 5 bases, the J end by 0 bases, with 14 bases between.

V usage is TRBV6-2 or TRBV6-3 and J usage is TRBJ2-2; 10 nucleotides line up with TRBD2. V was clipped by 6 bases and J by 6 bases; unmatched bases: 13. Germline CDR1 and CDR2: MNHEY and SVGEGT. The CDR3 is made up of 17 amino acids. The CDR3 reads CASSRGTSVLRPGELFF. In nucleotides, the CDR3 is TGTGCCAGCAGCCGAGGGACTAGCGTCTTACGACCCGGGGAGCTGTTTTTT.

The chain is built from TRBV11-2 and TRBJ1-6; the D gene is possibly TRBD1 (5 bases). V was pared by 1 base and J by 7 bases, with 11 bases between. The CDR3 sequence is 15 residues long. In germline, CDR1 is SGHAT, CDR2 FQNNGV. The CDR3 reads CASSLGGRLNSPLHF. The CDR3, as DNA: TGTGCCAGCAGCTTAGGGGGCAGGTTAAATTCACCCCTCCACTTT.

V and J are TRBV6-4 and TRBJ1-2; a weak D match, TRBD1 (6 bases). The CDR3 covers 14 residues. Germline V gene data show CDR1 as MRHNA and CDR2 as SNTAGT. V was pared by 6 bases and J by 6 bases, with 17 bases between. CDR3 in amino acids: CASRHTGTGDGYTF. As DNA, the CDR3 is TGTGCCAGCAGACACACAGGGACCGGGGATGGCTACACCTTC.

CDR3 sequence: CASSGVTSNQPQHF. The CDR3, as DNA: TGTGCCAGCAGTGGGGTAACGAGCAATCAGCCCCAGCATTTT. The chain is built from TRBV6-1 and TRBJ1-5; D is undetermined. The V gene lost 4 bases and the J gene lost 1 base, with 8 bases spanning the gap. CDR1 is MNHNS and CDR2 is SASEGT in the germline V gene. There are 14 residues in the CDR3.

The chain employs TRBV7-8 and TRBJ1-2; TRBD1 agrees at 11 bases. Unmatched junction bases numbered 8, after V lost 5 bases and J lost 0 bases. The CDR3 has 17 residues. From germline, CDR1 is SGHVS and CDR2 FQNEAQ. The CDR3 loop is CASSPAGTGGANYGYTF. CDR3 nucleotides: TGTGCCAGCAGCCCCGCCGGGACAGGGGGAGCTAACTATGGCTACACCTTC.

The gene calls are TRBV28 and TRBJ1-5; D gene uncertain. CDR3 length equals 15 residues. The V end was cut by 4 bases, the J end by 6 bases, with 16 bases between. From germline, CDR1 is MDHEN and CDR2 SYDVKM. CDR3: CASSSSGLHGQPQHF. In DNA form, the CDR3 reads TGTGCCAGCAGTTCAAGTGGGCTGCACGGTCAGCCCCAGCATTTT.

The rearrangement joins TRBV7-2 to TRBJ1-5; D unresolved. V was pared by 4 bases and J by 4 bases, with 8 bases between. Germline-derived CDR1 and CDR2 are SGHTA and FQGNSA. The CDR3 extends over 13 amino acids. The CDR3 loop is CASSSYLNQPQHF. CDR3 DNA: TGTGCCAGCAGCTCATACCTAAATCAGCCCCAGCATTTT.

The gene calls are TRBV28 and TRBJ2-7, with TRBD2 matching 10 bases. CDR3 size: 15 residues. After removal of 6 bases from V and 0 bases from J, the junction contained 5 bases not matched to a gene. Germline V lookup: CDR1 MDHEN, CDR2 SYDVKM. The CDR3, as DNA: TGTGCCAGCAGCTCCGGGACTAGCGTCTCCTACGAGCAGTACTTC. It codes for CASSSGTSVSYEQYF.

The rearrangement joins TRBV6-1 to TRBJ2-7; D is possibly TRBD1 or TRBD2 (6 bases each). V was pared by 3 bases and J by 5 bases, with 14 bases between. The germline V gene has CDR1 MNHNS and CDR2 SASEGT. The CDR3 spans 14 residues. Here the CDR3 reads CASSETAGGHEQYF. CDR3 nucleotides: TGTGCCAGCAGTGAGACAGCCGGGGGCCACGAGCAGTACTTC.

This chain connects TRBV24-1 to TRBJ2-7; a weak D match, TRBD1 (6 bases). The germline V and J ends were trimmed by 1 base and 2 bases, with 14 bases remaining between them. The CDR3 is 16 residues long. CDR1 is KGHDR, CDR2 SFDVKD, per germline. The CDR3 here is CATSDFNQQGTYEQYF. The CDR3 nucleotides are TGTGCCACCAGTGATTTCAACCAACAGGGTACCTACGAGCAGTACTTC.

CDR3 sequence reads: CATGPRWTSGPDTQYF. The CDR3 DNA follows: TGTGCCACCGGTCCTAGATGGACTAGCGGACCAGATACGCAGTATTTT. The rearrangement uses TRBV27 and TRBJ2-3; TRBD2 agrees at 10 bases. The CDR3 is 16 amino acids. The germline CDR1 and CDR2 sequences are MNHEY and SMNVEV (reference sequence). V was clipped by 10 bases and J by 4 bases; unmatched bases: 14.

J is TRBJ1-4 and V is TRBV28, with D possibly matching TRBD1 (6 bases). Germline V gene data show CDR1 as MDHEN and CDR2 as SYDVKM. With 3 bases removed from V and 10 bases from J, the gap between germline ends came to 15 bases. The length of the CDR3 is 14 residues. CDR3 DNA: TGTGCCAGCAGTTTGTTAGGACAGCTTGGAAAACTGTTTTTT. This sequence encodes CASSLLGQLGKLFF.

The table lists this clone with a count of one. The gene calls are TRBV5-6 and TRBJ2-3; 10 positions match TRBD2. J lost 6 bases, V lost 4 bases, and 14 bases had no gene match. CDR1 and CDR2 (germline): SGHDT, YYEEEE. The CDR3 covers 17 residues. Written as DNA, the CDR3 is TGTGCCAGCAGCGGAAGCCGCCCTAGCGGGAGAGGGGATACGCAGTATTTT. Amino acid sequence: CASSGSRPSGRGDTQYF.

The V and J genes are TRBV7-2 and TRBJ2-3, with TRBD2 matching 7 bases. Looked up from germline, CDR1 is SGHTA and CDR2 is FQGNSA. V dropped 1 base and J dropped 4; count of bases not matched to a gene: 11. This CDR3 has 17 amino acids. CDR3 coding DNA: TGTGCCAGCAGCTTAGGGCCTGGCGGGAGCCTCGCAGATACGCAGTATTTT. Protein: CASSLGPGGSLADTQYF.

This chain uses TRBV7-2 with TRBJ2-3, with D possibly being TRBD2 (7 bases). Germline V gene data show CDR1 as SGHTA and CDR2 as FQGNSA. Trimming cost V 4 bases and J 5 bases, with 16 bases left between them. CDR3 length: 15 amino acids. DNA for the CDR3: TGTGCCAGCAGCTATCGTGCGGGGGCGGAAGATACGCAGTATTTT. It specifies CASSYRAGAEDTQYF.

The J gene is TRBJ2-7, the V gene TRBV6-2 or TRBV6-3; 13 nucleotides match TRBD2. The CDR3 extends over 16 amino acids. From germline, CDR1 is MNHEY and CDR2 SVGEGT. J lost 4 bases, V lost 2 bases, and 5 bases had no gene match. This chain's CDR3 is CASSYDLGLAGYEQYF. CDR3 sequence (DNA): TGTGCCAGCAGTTACGATCTGGGACTAGCGGGGTACGAGCAGTACTTC.

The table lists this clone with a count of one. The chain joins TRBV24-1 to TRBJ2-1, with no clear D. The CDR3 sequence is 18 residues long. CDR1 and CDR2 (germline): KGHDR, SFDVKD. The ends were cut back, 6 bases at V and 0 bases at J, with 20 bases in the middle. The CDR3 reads CATSSPLQAESSYNEQFF. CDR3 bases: TGTGCCACCAGTTCCCCCCTTCAGGCGGAGAGCTCCTACAATGAGCAGTTCTTC.

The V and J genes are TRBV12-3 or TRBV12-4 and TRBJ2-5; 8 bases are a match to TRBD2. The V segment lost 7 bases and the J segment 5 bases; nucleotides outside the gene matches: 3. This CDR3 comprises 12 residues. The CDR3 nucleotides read TGTGCCAGCACCCGGGAGGGGGAGACCCAGTACTTC. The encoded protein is CASTREGETQYF.

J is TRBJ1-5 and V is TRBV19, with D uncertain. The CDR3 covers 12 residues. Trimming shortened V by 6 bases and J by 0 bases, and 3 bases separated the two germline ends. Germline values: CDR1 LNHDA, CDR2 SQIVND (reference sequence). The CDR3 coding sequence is TGTGCCAGTAGGAATAGCAATCAGCCCCAGCATTTT. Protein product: CASRNSNQPQHF.

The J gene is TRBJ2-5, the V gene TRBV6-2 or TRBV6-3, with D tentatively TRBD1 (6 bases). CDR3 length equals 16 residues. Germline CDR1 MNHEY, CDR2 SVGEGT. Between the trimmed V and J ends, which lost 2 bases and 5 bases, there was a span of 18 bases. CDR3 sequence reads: CASSYTRGQIRETQYF. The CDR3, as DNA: TGTGCCAGCAGTTACACCCGAGGACAGATTCGTGAGACCCAGTACTTC.

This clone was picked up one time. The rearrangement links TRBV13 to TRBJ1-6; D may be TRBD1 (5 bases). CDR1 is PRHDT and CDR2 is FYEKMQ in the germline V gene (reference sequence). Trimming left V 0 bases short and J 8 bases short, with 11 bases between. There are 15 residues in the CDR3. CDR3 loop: CASSLGASGHSPLHF. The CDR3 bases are TGTGCCAGCAGCTTAGGCGCCTCAGGGCATTCACCCCTCCACTTT. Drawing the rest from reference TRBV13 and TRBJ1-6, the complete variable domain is AAGVIQSPRHLIKEKRETATLKCYPIPRHDTVYWYQQGPGQDPQFLISFYEKMQSDKGSIPDRFSAQQFSDYHSELNMSSLELGDSALYFCASSLGASGHSPLHFGNGTRLTVT.

Here the CDR3 DNA reads TGTGCCAGTACCCTAGGCGACTATGGCTACACCTTC. It codes for CASTLGDYGYTF. V gene TRBV19 combines with J gene TRBJ1-2, with D hard to call. Germline lookup yields CDR1 LNHDA and CDR2 SQIVND (reference sequence). The CDR3 covers 12 residues. Between the trimmed V and J ends, which lost 7 bases and 3 bases, there was a span of 9 bases.

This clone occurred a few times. The CDR3 DNA sequence: TGTGCCTGGAGTAGACTAGCGGGAGATACCGGGGAGCTGTTTTTT. As protein: CAWSRLAGDTGELFF. This chain uses TRBV30 with TRBJ2-2, with 12 bases lining up with TRBD2. Trimming took 2 bases from V and 5 from J; bases not matched to a gene: 3. CDR1 and CDR2 from the germline V gene are GTSNPN and SVGIG (reference sequence). The CDR3 runs to 15 residues.